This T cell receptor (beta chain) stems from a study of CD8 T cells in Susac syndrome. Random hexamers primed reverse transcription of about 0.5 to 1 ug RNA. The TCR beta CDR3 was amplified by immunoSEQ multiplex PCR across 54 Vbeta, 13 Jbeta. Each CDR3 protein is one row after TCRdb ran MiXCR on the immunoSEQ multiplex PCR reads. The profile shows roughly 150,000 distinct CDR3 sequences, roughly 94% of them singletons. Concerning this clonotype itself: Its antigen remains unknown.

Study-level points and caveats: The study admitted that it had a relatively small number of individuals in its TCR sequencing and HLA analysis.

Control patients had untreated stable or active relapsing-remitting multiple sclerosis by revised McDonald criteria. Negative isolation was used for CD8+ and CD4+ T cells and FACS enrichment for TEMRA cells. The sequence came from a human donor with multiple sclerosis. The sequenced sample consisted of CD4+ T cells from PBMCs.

In nucleotides, the CDR3 is TGTGCCAGCAGCCAAGGACGGGAGGTCTATGGCTACACCTTC. Translated, it gives CASSQGREVYGYTF. J is TRBJ1-2 and V is TRBV4-2; no clear D gene. Per germline, CDR1 LGHNA and CDR2 YNFKEQ. Trimming left V 1 base short and J 4 bases short, with 10 bases between. The CDR3 is made up of 14 amino acids.